A selection of T cell receptor beta chains follows, all from one sample in a study of CD8 T cells in ankylosing spondylitis. A single record per CDR3 protein comes from TCRdb applying MiXCR to the 5' RACE reads. The sample lists 250,000 to 300,000 distinct CDR3 sequences, around 19% occurring once. The sample consisted of blood, either unsorted or a sorted T cell fraction (not recorded which). These TCRs come from a male donor with ankylosing spondylitis or in good health (not recorded which). The CDR3 runs from the conserved cysteine through the conserved F or W. Each record gives: V gene, clone size, J gene, D gene, CDR3 protein, CDR3 DNA. The D gene is left open where the match is weak. Some rows have no size entry. The others give once, few or many, or a class for an expanded clone.

V gene: TRBV29-1
clone size: NA
J gene: TRBJ2-3
D gene: NA
CDR3 protein: CSVVDPGDTQYF
CDR3 DNA: TGCAGCGTTGTCGACCCGGGAGATACGCAGTATTTT

V gene: TRBV5-5
clone size: NA
J gene: TRBJ2-5
D gene: NA
CDR3 protein: CAISFPGRDYQETQYF
CDR3 DNA: TGTGCCATCAGCTTTCCGGGCAGGGACTACCAAGAGACCCAGTACTTC

V gene: TRBV24-1
clone size: NA
J gene: TRBJ2-1
D gene: TRBD1
CDR3 protein: CATSDTQGASYNEQFF
CDR3 DNA: TGTGCCACCAGTGATACACAGGGGGCCTCCTACAATGAGCAGTTCTTC

V gene: TRBV5-1
clone size: NA
J gene: TRBJ1-2
D gene: NA
CDR3 protein: CASSSGYGYTF
CDR3 DNA: TGCGCCAGCAGCTCAGGTTATGGCTACACCTTC

V gene: TRBV19
clone size: few
J gene: TRBJ2-3
D gene: TRBD1
CDR3 protein: CASSGSGQGEDTQYF
CDR3 DNA: TGTGCCAGTAGTGGCTCAGGACAGGGTGAAGATACGCAGTATTTT

V gene: TRBV7-8
clone size: many
J gene: TRBJ1-6
D gene: TRBD1
CDR3 protein: CASSLGGQGINSPLHF
CDR3 DNA: TGTGCCAGCAGCTTAGGGGGACAGGGGATTAATTCACCCCTCCACTTT

V gene: TRBV15
clone size: NA
J gene: TRBJ2-3
D gene: NA
CDR3 protein: CATSRDRSSDTQYF
CDR3 DNA: TGTGCCACCAGCAGAGATCGCAGCTCAGATACGCAGTATTTT

V gene: TRBV29-1
clone size: NA
J gene: TRBJ2-6
D gene: NA
CDR3 protein: CSVATSGANVLTF
CDR3 DNA: TGCAGCGTTGCGACCTCTGGGGCCAACGTCCTGACTTTC

V gene: TRBV7-2
clone size: NA
J gene: TRBJ2-3
D gene: TRBD2
CDR3 protein: CASSSGGLTQYF
CDR3 DNA: TGTGCCAGCAGCTCGGGGGGGCTTACGCAGTATTTT

V gene: TRBV5-6
clone size: many
J gene: TRBJ2-2
D gene: NA
CDR3 protein: CASSLDRQIFTGELFF
CDR3 DNA: TGTGCCAGCAGCTTAGACAGGCAGATTTTCACCGGGGAGCTGTTTTTT

V gene: TRBV9
clone size: NA
J gene: TRBJ1-2
D gene: TRBD1
CDR3 protein: CASSVVPRRQGTGYTF
CDR3 DNA: TGTGCCAGCAGCGTAGTACCCCGAAGACAGGGAACTGGCTACACCTTC

V gene: TRBV6-5
clone size: few
J gene: TRBJ1-1
D gene: NA
CDR3 protein: CASSYSLTQWNTEAFF
CDR3 DNA: TGTGCCAGCAGTTACTCGCTCACACAATGGAACACTGAAGCTTTCTTT